One TCR beta chain is described in this entry. The germline gives CDR1 GTSNPN, CDR2 SVGIG (reference sequence). V lost 3 bases and J lost 8; bases outside the gene matches: 8. The CDR3 sequence is 14 residues long. This sample is part of a study of cytomegalovirus exposure and HLA in healthy donors. About the study: The study placed about 86% of its approximately 430 genotyped donors in the Caucasian-associated ancestry cluster.

13 Jbeta primers and 60 Vbeta primers were used for the PCR. Method: immunoSEQ multiplex PCR; TCRdb's copy keeps in-frame clones and lacks some. This sample has more than 150,000 clones; 80% occur once, and the top ten carry less than 1.5%. Sequenced material: PBMCs. This sequence joins TRBV30 and TRBJ2-1, with 9 bases identical to TRBD2. The receptor was derived from a girl aged 5-17 years in good health and CMV-seropositive. Here the CDR3 reads CAWSAAGGGDEQFF. The CDR3 DNA follows: TGTGCCTGGAGCGCAGCGGGGGGAGGCGATGAGCAGTTCTTC.